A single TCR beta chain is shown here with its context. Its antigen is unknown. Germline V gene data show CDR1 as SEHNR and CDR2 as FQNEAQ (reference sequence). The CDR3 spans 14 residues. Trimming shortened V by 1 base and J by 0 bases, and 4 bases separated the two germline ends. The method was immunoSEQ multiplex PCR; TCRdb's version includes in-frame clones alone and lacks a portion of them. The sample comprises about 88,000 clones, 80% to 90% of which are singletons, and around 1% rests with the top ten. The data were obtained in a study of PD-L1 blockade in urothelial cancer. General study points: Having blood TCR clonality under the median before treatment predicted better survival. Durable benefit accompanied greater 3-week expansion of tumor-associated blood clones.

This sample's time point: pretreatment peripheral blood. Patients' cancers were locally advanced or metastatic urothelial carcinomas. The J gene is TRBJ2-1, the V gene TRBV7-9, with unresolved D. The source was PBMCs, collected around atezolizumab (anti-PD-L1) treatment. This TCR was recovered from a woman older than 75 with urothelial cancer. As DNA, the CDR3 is TGTGCCAGCAGCTTAGGTAGCTCCTACAATGAGCAGTTCTTC. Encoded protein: CASSLGSSYNEQFF.